This record concerns one T cell receptor beta chain sequence. Its antigen is not known. The data were taken from a study of cytomegalovirus exposure and HLA in healthy donors. Notes on the study in general: The authors later found TCR association rates varying by HLA locus, with DRB1 most and HLA-C fewest. Roughly uniform depth of sequencing across donors was assumed in presence/absence analyses. The study flagged around 150 TCR beta chains as cytomegalovirus-associated. Researchers had no immune exposure information except CMV serostatus available.

Primers for the PCR totalled 60 Vbeta and 13 Jbeta. The repertoire was sequenced with immunoSEQ multiplex PCR; TCRdb's copy has only in-frame clones and lacks some. The data hold some 120,000 clones, with around 84% observed a single time. The CDR3 contains 13 residues. The germline CDR1 and CDR2 sequences are SQVTM and ANQGSEA. V gave up 4 bases and J gave up 5 bases; unmatched junction bases: 7. The sample taken for sequencing was PBMCs. The clonotype was recovered from a woman aged 18-30 years in good health and CMV-seropositive. The chain uses TRBV29-1 and TRBJ1-2; 7 nucleotides align to TRBD1. In DNA form, the CDR3 reads TGCAGCGTTGGCGGGGACAGCTTTTATGGCTACACCTTC. Amino acid sequence: CSVGGDSFYGYTF.